This is a list of T cell receptor beta chains from one sample in a study of shared clonotypes between healthy human individuals. Generated by immunoSEQ multiplex PCR, the TCRdb table keeps only in-frame clones and is missing some. The data hold some 2,100,000 clones, with roughly 91% observed a single time. What was sequenced was naive CD8+ T cells from PBMCs. The receptors were sampled from a man aged 18 to 29 in good health. Some clones in this sample may be carry-over from other donors' samples. The CDR3 runs from the conserved cysteine through the conserved F or W. The D gene is left open where the match is weak. The size entry is marked missing in some rows and otherwise reads once, few, many or a size class.

J gene: TRBJ2-1
V gene: TRBV29-1
clone size: NA
D gene: NA
CDR3 protein: CSVGYGTYNEQFF
CDR3 DNA: TGCAGCGTTGGGTACGGGACTTACAATGAGCAGTTCTTC

J gene: TRBJ2-3
V gene: TRBV15
clone size: NA
D gene: NA
CDR3 protein: CATQAETSTDTQYF
CDR3 DNA: TGTGCCACCCAAGCGGAGACAAGCACAGATACGCAGTATTTT

J gene: TRBJ1-4
V gene: TRBV7-9
clone size: NA
D gene: NA
CDR3 protein: CASTVGHQQPGREKLFF
CDR3 DNA: TGTGCCAGCACCGTAGGACATCAACAACCAGGACGGGAAAAACTGTTTTTT

J gene: TRBJ1-1
V gene: TRBV9
clone size: few
D gene: TRBD1
CDR3 protein: CASSQTQGGTEAFF
CDR3 DNA: TGTGCCAGCAGCCAAACACAGGGGGGGACTGAAGCTTTCTTT

J gene: TRBJ1-2
V gene: TRBV28
clone size: NA
D gene: NA
CDR3 protein: CASTFGEGPPKVHTF
CDR3 DNA: TGTGCCAGCACCTTTGGAGAGGGGCCCCCCAAGGTACACACCTTC

J gene: TRBJ1-1
V gene: TRBV19
clone size: NA
D gene: TRBD1
CDR3 protein: CASILTGAGTEAFF
CDR3 DNA: TGTGCCAGTATCCTGACAGGGGCGGGCACTGAAGCTTTCTTT

J gene: TRBJ2-7
V gene: TRBV28
clone size: few
D gene: TRBD1
CDR3 protein: CASSFANNRGRRSYEQYF
CDR3 DNA: TGTGCCAGCAGTTTTGCAAACAACAGGGGCCGGCGTTCCTACGAGCAGTACTTC

J gene: TRBJ2-3
V gene: TRBV5-1
clone size: NA
D gene: NA
CDR3 protein: CASSLRSGSTDTQYF
CDR3 DNA: TGCGCCAGCAGCTTGCGAAGCGGTTCCACAGATACGCAGTATTTT

J gene: TRBJ2-3
V gene: TRBV19
clone size: NA
D gene: TRBD2
CDR3 protein: CASSIAGRGEDTQYF
CDR3 DNA: TGTGCCAGTAGTATCGCCGGGAGGGGTGAAGATACGCAGTATTTT

J gene: TRBJ2-7
V gene: TRBV5-4
clone size: NA
D gene: TRBD2
CDR3 protein: CASSLGLAGDYEQYF
CDR3 DNA: TGTGCCAGCAGCTTGGGGTTAGCGGGAGACTACGAGCAGTACTTC

J gene: TRBJ1-2
V gene: TRBV10-3
clone size: NA
D gene: NA
CDR3 protein: CAISDLGDTAGGYTF
CDR3 DNA: TGTGCCATCAGTGACCTCGGGGACACCGCAGGAGGCTACACCTTC

J gene: TRBJ2-3
V gene: TRBV7-9
clone size: NA
D gene: NA
CDR3 protein: CASSLTKTRDTQYF
CDR3 DNA: TGTGCCAGCAGCTTGACGAAGACTAGAGATACGCAGTATTTT

J gene: TRBJ2-4
V gene: TRBV5-1
clone size: NA
D gene: NA
CDR3 protein: CASSPGKGEDIQYF
CDR3 DNA: TGCGCCAGCAGCCCCGGGAAGGGTGAGGACATTCAGTACTTC

J gene: TRBJ2-7
V gene: TRBV5-1
clone size: NA
D gene: TRBD1
CDR3 protein: CASSPRQGFHEQYF
CDR3 DNA: TGCGCCAGCAGCCCCAGACAGGGGTTCCACGAGCAGTACTTC

J gene: TRBJ2-1
V gene: TRBV19
clone size: NA
D gene: NA
CDR3 protein: CASSIGGGYNEQFF
CDR3 DNA: TGTGCCAGTAGTATCGGGGGTGGCTACAATGAGCAGTTCTTC